The 17 T cell receptor beta chains below come from one sample, sequenced in a study of T cells after posttransplantation cyclophosphamide. The method was immunoSEQ multiplex PCR; TCRdb's version includes in-frame clones alone and lacks a portion of them. This sample shows about 33,000 clones and no singletons; about 4.3% rests with the ten largest. What was sequenced was PBMCs. These receptor sequences come from a woman in her twenties or thirties in good health and a related stem cell transplant donor.

This chain connects TRBV24-1 to TRBJ1-6; a possible D gene is TRBD1 (6 bases). Per germline, CDR1 KGHDR and CDR2 SFDVKD. This CDR3 has 16 residues. V lost 4 bases to trimming and J lost 9 bases, with 18 bases between them. CDR3 bases: TGTGCCACCAGTGAGTACACAGGGTCAAGGCGTTCACCCCTCCACTTT. Its translation is CATSEYTGSRRSPLHF.

This clone was recorded a few times. The chain recombines TRBV5-1 with TRBJ2-3, with 8 nucleotides matching TRBD2. After removal of 7 bases from V and 0 bases from J, the junction contained 10 bases not matched to a gene. Germline lookup yields CDR1 SGHRS and CDR2 YFSETQ. CDR3 size: 16 residues. Here the CDR3 reads CASVPTAGVSTDTQYF. CDR3 DNA sequence: TGCGCCAGCGTTCCCACAGCGGGGGTCAGCACAGATACGCAGTATTTT.

This clone was detected ten times or more. This chain uses TRBV11-2 with TRBJ1-1; 7 nucleotides agree with TRBD1. With 5 bases clipped from V and 0 bases from J, the junction kept 6 bases outside the gene matches. In germline, CDR1 is SGHAT, CDR2 FQNNGV. The CDR3 contains 15 residues. DNA of the CDR3: TGTGCCAGCAGCCCGAGACAGGGCTTGAACACTGAAGCTTTCTTT. This encodes CASSPRQGLNTEAFF.

This clone was observed at least ten times. V usage is TRBV7-6 and J usage is TRBJ1-2; D is unresolved. CDR1 and CDR2 from the germline V gene are SGHVS and FNYEAQ. V lost 5 bases, J lost 2 bases, and 9 bases lay in between. The CDR3 has 13 amino acids. In nucleotides, the CDR3 is TGTGCCAGCAGCGGAGGGCAGAACTATGGCTACACCTTC. Its translation: CASSGGQNYGYTF.

This clone was counted at least ten times. The chain carries TRBV18 and TRBJ1-6; D possibly corresponds to TRBD1 (6 bases). V was pared by 4 bases and J by 3 bases, with 13 bases between. Germline CDR1 KGHSH, CDR2 LQKENI. The CDR3 is 16 residues long. The CDR3 DNA sequence: TGTGCCAGCTCACTTAGAGGACAGAGCTATAATTCACCCCTCCACTTT. Translation: CASSLRGQSYNSPLHF.

This clone was seen at least ten times. This rearrangement joins TRBV10-1 to TRBJ2-1, with 12 bases lining up with TRBD2. This CDR3 region has 16 residues. The V and J ends lost 3 bases and 8 bases, in that order; junction bases with no gene match: 8. CDR1 and CDR2 from the germline V gene are WNHNN and SYGVQD (reference sequence). The CDR3 is CASSDRLAGGRDEQFF. The CDR3 nucleotides read TGCGCCAGCAGTGACCGGCTAGCGGGGGGGCGCGATGAGCAGTTCTTC.

In this sample, this clone turned up a few times. The chain employs TRBV4-2 and TRBJ1-2; 9 bases map to TRBD1. The V segment lost 0 bases and the J segment 0 bases; nucleotides outside the gene matches: 8. CDR3 length equals 18 residues. Germline V CDR1 and CDR2: LGHNA, YNFKEQ. The CDR3 nucleotides are TGTGCCAGCAGCCAAGATCTTAACAGGGGGCCCTCTAACTATGGCTACACCTTC. Protein: CASSQDLNRGPSNYGYTF.

The rearrangement links TRBV6-2 or TRBV6-3 to TRBJ2-3, with 11 bases matching TRBD1. This CDR3 has 15 amino acids. Looked up from germline, CDR1 is MNHEY and CDR2 is SVGEGT. The V segment lost 6 bases and the J segment 5 bases; nucleotides outside the gene matches: 7. The CDR3 DNA is TGTGCCAGCAGCCGTCCGGGACAGGGGGTAGATACGCAGTATTTT. Its protein is CASSRPGQGVDTQYF.

This clone has a count of ten or more. The chain employs TRBV6-2 or TRBV6-3 and TRBJ2-1; possibly TRBD1 or TRBD2 for D (5 bases each). From germline, CDR1 is MNHEY and CDR2 SVGEGT. The CDR3 consists of 18 residues. With 2 bases removed from V and 9 bases from J, the gap between germline ends came to 26 bases. The CDR3 DNA is TGTGCCAGCAGTTACAGGGTGGGGCAGGGAGAGGGTACAGTTGAGCAGTTCTTC. Its protein is CASSYRVGQGEGTVEQFF.

This clone showed up many times. The V and J genes are TRBV2 and TRBJ2-7; D not resolved. The CDR3 totals 13 residues. Germline V gene sequence: CDR1 SNHLY, CDR2 FYNNEI. The V gene lost 6 bases and the J gene lost 3 bases, with 12 bases spanning the gap. This CDR3 reads CASRFGLLYEQYF. As DNA, the CDR3 is TGTGCCAGCAGGTTTGGCCTGCTCTACGAGCAGTACTTC.

The table lists this clone with a few counts. The chain combines TRBV12-3 or TRBV12-4 with TRBJ1-2; perhaps TRBD1 as D (5 bases). The germline V and J ends were trimmed by 10 bases and 4 bases, with 10 bases remaining between them. The CDR3 length is 11 residues. The CDR3 DNA follows: TGTGCCACGACGGGGGTCTATGGCTACACCTTC. Its translation: CATTGVYGYTF.

This clone was seen a handful of times. This chain joins TRBV5-4 and TRBJ2-2, with D possibly being TRBD1 (5 bases). The CDR3 is 17 residues long. Germline CDR1 and CDR2: SGHNT and YYREEE (reference sequence). Deletions cut 2 bases from V and 0 bases from J, with 14 bases between. This CDR3 reads CASSFGRARSNTGELFF. DNA of the CDR3: TGTGCCAGCAGCTTCGGCAGGGCAAGATCGAACACCGGGGAGCTGTTTTTT.

This clone was seen many times. J is TRBJ2-7 and V is TRBV5-1; TRBD1 agrees at 11 bases. There are 15 residues in the CDR3. Germline trimming cut 2 bases from V and 3 bases from J; bases unmatched to any gene: 4. Germline V gives CDR1 SGHRS, CDR2 YFSETQ. Here the CDR3 DNA reads TGCGCCAGCAGCTTCACCGGGACAGGGGGCTACGAGCAGTACTTC. It yields the protein CASSFTGTGGYEQYF. The full variable domain, with the rest looked up from reference TRBV5-1 and TRBJ2-7, is KAGVTQTPRYLIKTRGQQVTLSCSPISGHRSVSWYQQTPGQGLQFLFEYFSETQRNKGNFPGRFSGRQFSNSRSEMNVSTLELGDSALYLCASSFTGTGGYEQYFGPGTRLTVT.

This clone was observed many times. The chain uses TRBV30 and TRBJ2-6, with 9 bases identical to TRBD1. Trimming took 5 bases from V and 1 from J; bases not matched to a gene: 3. The CDR3 sequence is 15 residues long. The V gene's germline CDR1 is GTSNPN and CDR2 SVGIG (reference sequence). CDR3 nucleotides: TGTGCCTGGGGGACAGGGCGTTCTGGGGCCAACGTCCTGACTTTC. It specifies CAWGTGRSGANVLTF.

This clone came up many times. This chain joins TRBV5-1 and TRBJ2-1; 9 bases agree with TRBD2. With 0 bases clipped from V and 4 bases from J, the junction kept 2 bases outside the gene matches. Germline V lookup: CDR1 SGHRS, CDR2 YFSETQ. The CDR3 is 15 residues long. The CDR3 spells CASSLGGGVYNEQFF. The CDR3 coding sequence is TGCGCCAGCAGCTTGGGCGGGGGGGTTTACAATGAGCAGTTCTTC.

This clone has at least ten counts. This chain joins TRBV28 and TRBJ2-1; TRBD1 or TRBD2 may be the D gene (6 bases each). CDR3 length equals 15 residues. CDR1 is MDHEN and CDR2 is SYDVKM in the germline V gene. The germline V and J ends were trimmed by 7 bases and 8 bases, with 21 bases remaining between them. For the CDR3, the DNA is TGTGCCAGCACGGGGCGGGACACCACGAGGGATGAGCAGTTCTTC. This codes for CASTGRDTTRDEQFF. The full variable domain, rest sourced from reference TRBV28 and TRBJ2-1, is DVKVTQSSRYLVKRTGEKVFLECVQDMDHENMFWYRQDPGLGLRLIYFSYDVKMKEKGDIPEGYSVSREKKERFSLILESASTNQTSMYLCASTGRDTTRDEQFFGPGTRLTVL.

This clone has just a few counts. The V and J genes are TRBV25-1 and TRBJ2-5; D is unclear. This CDR3 has 13 amino acids. V dropped 2 bases and J dropped 1 base, with 5 bases sitting between them. CDR1 MGHDK and CDR2 SYGVNS come from the germline V gene. Here the CDR3 DNA reads TGTGCCAGCAGTGAAAACACCCAAGAGACCCAGTACTTC. Protein product: CASSENTQETQYF.